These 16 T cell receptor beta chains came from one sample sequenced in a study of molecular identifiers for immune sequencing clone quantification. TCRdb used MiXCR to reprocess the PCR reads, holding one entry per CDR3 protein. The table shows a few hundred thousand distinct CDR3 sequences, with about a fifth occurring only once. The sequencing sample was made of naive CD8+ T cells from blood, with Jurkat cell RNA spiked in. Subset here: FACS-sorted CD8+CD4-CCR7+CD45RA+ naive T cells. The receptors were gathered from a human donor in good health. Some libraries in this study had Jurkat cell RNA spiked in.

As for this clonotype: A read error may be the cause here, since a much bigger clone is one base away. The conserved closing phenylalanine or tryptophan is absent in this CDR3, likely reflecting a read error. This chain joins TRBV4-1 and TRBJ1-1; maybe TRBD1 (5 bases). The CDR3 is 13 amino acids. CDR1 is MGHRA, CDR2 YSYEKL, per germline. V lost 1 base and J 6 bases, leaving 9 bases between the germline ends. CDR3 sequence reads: CASSQALGAEAFL. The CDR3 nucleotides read TGCGCCAGCAGCCAAGCACTGGGGGCTGAAGCTTTCCTT.

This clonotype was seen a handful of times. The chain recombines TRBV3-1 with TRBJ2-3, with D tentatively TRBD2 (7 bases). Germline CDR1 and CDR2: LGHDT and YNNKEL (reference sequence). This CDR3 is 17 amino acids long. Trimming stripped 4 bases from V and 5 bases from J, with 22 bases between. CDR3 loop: CASSPRLGGGIQDTQYF. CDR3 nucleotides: TGTGCCAGCAGCCCTCGGTTGGGGGGGGGCATACAAGATACGCAGTATTTT.

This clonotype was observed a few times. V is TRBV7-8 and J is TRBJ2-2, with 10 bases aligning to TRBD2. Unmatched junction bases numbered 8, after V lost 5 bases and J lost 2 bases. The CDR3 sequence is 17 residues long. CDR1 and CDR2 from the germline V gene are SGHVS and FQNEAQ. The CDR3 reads CASSPRIAGGNTGELFF. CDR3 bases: TGTGCCAGCAGCCCCCGGATAGCGGGGGGTAACACCGGGGAGCTGTTTTTT.

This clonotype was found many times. The CDR3 DNA reads TGCAGCGTTGACGGCAGGGGGTATGAAGCTTTCTTT. It specifies CSVDGRGYEAFF. This sequence joins TRBV29-1 and TRBJ1-1; TRBD1 agrees at 7 bases. Unmatched junction bases numbered 5, after V lost 3 bases and J lost 7 bases. This CDR3 is built from 12 residues. CDR1 SQVTM and CDR2 ANQGSEA come from the germline V gene.

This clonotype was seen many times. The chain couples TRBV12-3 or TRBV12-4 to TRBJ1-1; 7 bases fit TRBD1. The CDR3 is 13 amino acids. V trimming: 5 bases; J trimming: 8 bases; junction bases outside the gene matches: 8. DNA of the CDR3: TGTGCCAGCAGTCCGGGGACAGCCCAGGAAGCTTTCTTT. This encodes CASSPGTAQEAFF.

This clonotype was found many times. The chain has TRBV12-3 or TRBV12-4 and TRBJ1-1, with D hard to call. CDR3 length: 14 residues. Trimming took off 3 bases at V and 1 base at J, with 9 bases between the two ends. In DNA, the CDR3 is TGTGCCAGCAGTTTTGGTCAGCCGAACACTGAAGCTTTCTTT. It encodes CASSFGQPNTEAFF.

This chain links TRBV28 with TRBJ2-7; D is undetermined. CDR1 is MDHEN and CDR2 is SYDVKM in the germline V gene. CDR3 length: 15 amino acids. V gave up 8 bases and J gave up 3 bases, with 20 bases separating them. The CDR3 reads CASSLLPGEGYEQYF. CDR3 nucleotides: TGTGCCAGCTCTCTACTCCCTGGAGAAGGCTACGAGCAGTACTTC.

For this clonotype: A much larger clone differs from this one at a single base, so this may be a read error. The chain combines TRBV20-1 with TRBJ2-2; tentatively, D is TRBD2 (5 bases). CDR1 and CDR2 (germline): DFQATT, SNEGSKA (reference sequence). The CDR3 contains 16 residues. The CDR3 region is CSARESSLSYTGELLF. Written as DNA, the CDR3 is TGCAGTGCTAGAGAGAGTAGCTTGTCTTACACCGGGGAGCTGCTTTTT.

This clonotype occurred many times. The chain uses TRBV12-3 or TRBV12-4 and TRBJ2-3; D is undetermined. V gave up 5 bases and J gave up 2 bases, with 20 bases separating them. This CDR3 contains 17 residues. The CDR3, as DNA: TGTGCCAGCAGTCCCCACAAGACCCCTACGCCCACAGATACGCAGTATTTT. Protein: CASSPHKTPTPTDTQYF.

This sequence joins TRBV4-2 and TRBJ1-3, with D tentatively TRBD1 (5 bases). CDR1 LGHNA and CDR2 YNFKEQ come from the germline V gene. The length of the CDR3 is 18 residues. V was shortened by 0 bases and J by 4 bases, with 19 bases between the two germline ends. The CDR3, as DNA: TGTGCCAGCAGCCAAGATCCTCCGGGGGGGGTGGGAGGAAACACCATATATTTT. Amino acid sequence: CASSQDPPGGVGGNTIYF.

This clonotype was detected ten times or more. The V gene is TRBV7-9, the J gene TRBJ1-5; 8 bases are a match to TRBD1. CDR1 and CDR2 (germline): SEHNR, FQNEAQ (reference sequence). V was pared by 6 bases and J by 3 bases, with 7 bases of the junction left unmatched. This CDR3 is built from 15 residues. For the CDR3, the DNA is TGTGCCAGCAGTCCGGGACAGGTAAACAATCAGCCCCAGCATTTT. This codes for CASSPGQVNNQPQHF.

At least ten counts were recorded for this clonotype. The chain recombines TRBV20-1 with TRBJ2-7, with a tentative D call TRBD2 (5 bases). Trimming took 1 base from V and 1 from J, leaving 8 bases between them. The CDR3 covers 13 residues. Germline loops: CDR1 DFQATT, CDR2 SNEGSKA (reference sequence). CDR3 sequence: CSARVLASYEQYF. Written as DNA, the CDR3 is TGCAGTGCTAGAGTTCTAGCTTCCTACGAGCAGTACTTC.

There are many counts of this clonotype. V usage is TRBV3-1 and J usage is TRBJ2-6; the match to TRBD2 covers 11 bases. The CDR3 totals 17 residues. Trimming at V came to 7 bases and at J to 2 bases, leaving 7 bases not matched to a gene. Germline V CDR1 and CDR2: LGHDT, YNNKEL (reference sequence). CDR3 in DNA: TGTGCCAGCAAACAGACTAGCGGGACTACTGGGGCCAACGTCCTGACTTTC. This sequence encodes CASKQTSGTTGANVLTF.

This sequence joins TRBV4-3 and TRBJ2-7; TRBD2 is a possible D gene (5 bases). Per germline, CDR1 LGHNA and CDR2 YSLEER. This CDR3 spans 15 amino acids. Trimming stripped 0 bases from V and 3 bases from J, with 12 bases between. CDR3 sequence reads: CASSQDRGFNYEQYF. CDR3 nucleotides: TGCGCCAGCAGCCAAGATCGAGGGTTCAACTACGAGCAGTACTTC.

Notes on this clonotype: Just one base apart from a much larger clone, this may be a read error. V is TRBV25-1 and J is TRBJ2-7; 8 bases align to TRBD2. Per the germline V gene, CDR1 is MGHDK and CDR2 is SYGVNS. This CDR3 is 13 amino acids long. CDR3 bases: TGTGCCAGCAGTGGGGGACTAGTCTACGAGCGGTACTTC. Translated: CASSGGLVYERYF.

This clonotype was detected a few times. The CDR3 sequence: CSVLDGTGELFF. As DNA, the CDR3 is TGCAGCGTGCTCGACGGCACCGGGGAGCTGTTTTTT. This rearrangement joins TRBV29-1 to TRBJ2-2; D remains unclear. Trimming shortened V by 6 bases and J by 4 bases, and 9 bases separated the two germline ends. CDR3 length equals 12 residues. From germline, CDR1 is SQVTM and CDR2 ANQGSEA.